These 9 T cell receptor beta chains originate from one sample sequenced in a study of blood T cell repertoires in COVID-19. Here immunoSEQ multiplex PCR was the method, and the copy in TCRdb shows in-frame clones only, minus some. Of 190,000 or so clones in the sample, 90% were seen once. Sequencing was carried out using peripheral blood. Receptors were obtained from a middle-aged man with acute or convalescent COVID-19.

This chain links TRBV5-1 with TRBJ1-4; D is ambiguous. CDR1 is SGHRS and CDR2 is YFSETQ in the germline V gene. V was cut by 0 bases and J by 7 bases, with 10 bases left in between. The CDR3 is 14 residues long. The CDR3 here is CASSLGTSSEKLFF. In nucleotides, the CDR3 is TGCGCCAGCAGCTTGGGAACTTCGAGTGAAAAACTGTTTTTT.

The rearrangement links TRBV10-3 to TRBJ1-1; perhaps TRBD1 as D (6 bases). Per the germline V gene, CDR1 is ENHRY and CDR2 is SYGVKD. The CDR3 runs to 14 residues. The germline V and J ends were trimmed by 7 bases and 2 bases, with 14 bases remaining between them. This CDR3 reads CAITATGSNTEAFF. DNA of the CDR3: TGTGCCATCACCGCTACAGGGTCCAACACTGAAGCTTTCTTT.

V and J are TRBV5-6 and TRBJ1-1; possible D gene TRBD1, 6 bases. The CDR3 contains 15 residues. V was shortened by 0 bases and J by 8 bases, with 17 bases between the two germline ends. The germline gives CDR1 SGHDT, CDR2 YYEEEE. The CDR3 protein is CASSLGPGAQAEAFF. The CDR3 bases are TGTGCCAGCAGCTTGGGGCCAGGGGCACAGGCGGAAGCTTTCTTT.

The chain carries TRBV27 and TRBJ2-2; TRBD2 agrees at 10 bases. Germline values: CDR1 MNHEY, CDR2 SMNVEV (reference sequence). V shed 2 bases and J 1 base; nucleotides not matched to a gene: 13. The CDR3 runs 20 residues. The CDR3 DNA is TGTGCCAGCAGTTTAAGGTCGTTTCAATCTAGCGGGAGGAACACCGGGGAGCTGTTTTTT. Translating it yields CASSLRSFQSSGRNTGELFF.

The chain links TRBV6-2 or TRBV6-3 to TRBJ1-3; 7 bases fit TRBD1. Trimming took 2 bases from V and 0 from J; bases not matched to a gene: 13. From germline, CDR1 is MNHEY and CDR2 SVGEGT. The CDR3 is 19 residues long. The CDR3 region has the DNA TGTGCCAGCAGTTACCACGGGACAGAAGCCATTCTCTCTGGAAACACCATATATTTT. This sequence encodes CASSYHGTEAILSGNTIYF.

The chain carries TRBV10-3 and TRBJ2-1; TRBD2 matches 11 bases. Germline V gene data show CDR1 as ENHRY and CDR2 as SYGVKD. With 10 bases clipped from V and 3 bases from J, the junction kept 11 bases outside the gene matches. There are 16 residues in the CDR3. This chain's CDR3 is CATSTSGSWGYNEQFF. The CDR3 bases are TGTGCCACCTCAACTAGCGGGAGTTGGGGCTACAATGAGCAGTTCTTC.

This clone came up once. Additional DNA sequences in this sample encode the identical CDR3. The chain combines TRBV27 with TRBJ2-1; TRBD2 matches 10 bases. V gave up 2 bases and J gave up 7 bases; unmatched junction bases: 2. Germline V CDR1 and CDR2: MNHEY, SMNVEV (reference sequence). This CDR3 comprises 14 residues. The CDR3 DNA follows: TGTGCCAGCAGTTTACTAGCGGGAGTGAATGAGCAGTTCTTC. Its translation is CASSLLAGVNEQFF.

The chain employs TRBV6-1 and TRBJ1-1, with a tentative D call TRBD1 (5 bases). V gave up 2 bases and J gave up 0 bases, with 13 bases separating them. CDR3 length equals 16 residues. Germline lookup yields CDR1 MNHNS and CDR2 SASEGT. The CDR3 coding sequence is TGTGCCAGCAGTGAATTAGGAAACAGGTTGAACACTGAAGCTTTCTTT. Its protein is CASSELGNRLNTEAFF.

The chain combines TRBV19 with TRBJ1-5; 8 bases align to TRBD1. In germline, CDR1 is LNHDA, CDR2 SQIVND (reference sequence). The CDR3 is 14 residues long. V lost 6 bases to trimming and J lost 3 bases; unmatched junction nucleotides: 4. CDR3 nucleotide sequence: TGTGCCAGTAGGGACAGGGCTACCAATCAGCCCCAGCATTTT. This codes for CASRDRATNQPQHF.